The T cell receptor beta chain under discussion was sequenced for a study of CD8+ T cells in alopecia areata (dated by TCRdb to between 2018 and 2020). As for the study more broadly: The treated patients, all with moderate-to-severe alopecia areata, were enrolled in an open-label pilot trial of oral tofacitinib given at 5 to 10 mg twice daily. Patients received tofacitinib for 6 to 18 months and were then followed off drug for 6 months to check for delayed response and recurrence. The SALT score, which quantifies the percentage of affected scalp surface area, was used to measure disease severity in treated patients. In both human patients and the C3H/HeJ mouse model, the study applied high-throughput TCRbeta sequencing to look at T cell clonal expansion in alopecia areata. In humans, TCRbeta sequencing was performed on scalp tissue and on sorted CD4+ and CD8+ peripheral blood T cells from healthy controls and from patients with patchy or totalis/universalis alopecia areata. Biopsies were taken from tofacitinib-treated patients at baseline and again at 4 and 24 weeks into treatment, and several of those patients also had a later scalp biopsy. Scalp clonality was compared across normal scalp (n=4), patchy alopecia areata scalp (n=8), and alopecia totalis/universalis scalp (n=8). RNA was extracted with the PAXgene miRNA kit for fixed scalp, the miRNeasy kit for PBMCs, and the RNeasy kit for mouse skin. TCRbeta CDR3 regions were amplified by immunoSEQ multiplex PCR with 35 Vbeta forward and 13 Jbeta reverse primers. What the study reported, not specific to this receptor: Scalp clonality and the number of expanded CD8+ clones among the top 100 scalp clones were significantly decreased by tofacitinib. Unlike mouse skin, where gammadelta T cells dominate, normal human skin contains resident alphabeta T cells that get sequenced too, which complicates analysis of the scalp TCR repertoire. Compared with normal scalp, lesional scalp, particularly in alopecia totalis/universalis, had higher clonality and more expanded CD8+ clones, which suggests antigenic drive. Shared TCR sequences between patients were less evident than in mice, which may be partly attributable to HLA diversity in the patient population. Because the treated cohort was small and had only one nonresponder, larger studies are needed to examine links between baseline CD8+ expansion and response. Many expanded lesional clones persisted in scalp and blood during tofacitinib treatment, which may partly explain relapse after stopping treatment.

The time point label, as the study defines it: 24 weeks on oral tofacitinib. The intended sense of this specimen's treatment or condition label: oral pan-JAK inhibitor, 5-10 mg twice daily. Lesional scalp punch biopsies and peripheral blood were collected from alopecia areata patients. PBMCs were separated by density centrifugation and stained for CD3, CD4 and CD8, after which CD4+ and CD8+ T cells were sorted on a FACSAria. The library was obtained by the immunoSEQ multiplex PCR assay. RNA was extracted from all samples and reverse transcribed into cDNA as template for TCR sequencing. SuperScript III was used for first-strand cDNA synthesis, primed with a 2:1 mix of oligo-dT and random hexamers. A synthetic immune receptor repertoire was used to measure amplification bias, and any remaining bias was corrected computationally. The paper's processing steps were these. Raw reads were preprocessed to remove errors, and CDR3 was defined by IMGT conventions from the conserved cysteine to phenylalanine. Clonality was calculated as 1 minus Shannon entropy normalized by log2 of the number of productive unique TCRs. Whether each scalp clone was CD4 or CD8 was inferred by checking scalp TCRbeta sequences against the CD4 and CD8 repertoires from sorted blood. The table was pulled from immuneACCESS by TCRdb, which kept in-frame rearrangements only. Such tables lose some clones; where checked, under half of the loss comes from unresolved V genes, and the rest has no known cause. That table supplies the V and J calls and clone size; D and trimming were determined from the DNA. The sample profile shows 180,000 or so clones; about 55% of them were found once. The top ten hold approximately 11% of the sample.

Between the V and J ends, shortened by 6 bases and 3 bases respectively, the junction contains 11 bases. Including the terminal cysteine and phenylalanine, the CDR3 comprises 14 residues. The retained sequence is limited to the CDR3, 42 bases, with the frame set at the first base. CDR1 LNHNV and CDR2 YYDKDF are derived from the germline V gene (reference sequence). To note about this clone: Its antigen specificity is not known. Nothing much larger sits one base from this clone, and base qualities are not available.

Source: CD8+ T cells sorted from blood, taken at week 24, from a patient treated with tofacitinib. The origin of this receptor is a human donor with alopecia areata. The chain couples TRBV15 to TRBJ2-2, with a weak D call of TRBD1 (6 bases match). The DNA sequence reads TGTGCCACCAGTGGGACATCCGACACCGGGGAGCTGTTTTTT. Translated, it gives CATSGTSDTGELFF.